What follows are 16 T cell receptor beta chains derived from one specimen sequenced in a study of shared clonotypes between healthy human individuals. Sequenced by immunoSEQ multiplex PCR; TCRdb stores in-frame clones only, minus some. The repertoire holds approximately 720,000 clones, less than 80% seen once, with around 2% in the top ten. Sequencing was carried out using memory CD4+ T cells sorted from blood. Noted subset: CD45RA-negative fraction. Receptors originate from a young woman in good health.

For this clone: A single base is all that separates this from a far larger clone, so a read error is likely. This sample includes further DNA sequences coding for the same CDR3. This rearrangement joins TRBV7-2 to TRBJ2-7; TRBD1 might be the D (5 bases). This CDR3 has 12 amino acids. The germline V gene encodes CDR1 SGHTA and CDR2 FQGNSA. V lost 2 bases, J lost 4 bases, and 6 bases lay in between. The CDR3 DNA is TGTGCCAGCAGCTTACAGGGATACGAGCAGTACTTC. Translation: CASSLQGYEQYF.

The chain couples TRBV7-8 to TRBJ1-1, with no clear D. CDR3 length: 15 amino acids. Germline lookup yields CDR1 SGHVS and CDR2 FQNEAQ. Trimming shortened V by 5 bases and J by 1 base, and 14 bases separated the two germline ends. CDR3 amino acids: CASSPKRFKNTEAFF. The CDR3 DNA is TGTGCCAGCAGCCCTAAACGCTTCAAGAACACTGAAGCTTTCTTT.

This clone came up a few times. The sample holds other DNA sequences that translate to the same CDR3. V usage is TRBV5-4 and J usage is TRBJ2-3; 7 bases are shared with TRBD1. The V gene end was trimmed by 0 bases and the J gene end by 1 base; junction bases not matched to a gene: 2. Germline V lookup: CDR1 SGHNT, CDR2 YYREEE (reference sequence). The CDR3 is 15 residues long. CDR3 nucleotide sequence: TGTGCCAGCAGCTTGGCAGGACAGGGCACAGATACGCAGTATTTT. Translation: CASSLAGQGTDTQYF. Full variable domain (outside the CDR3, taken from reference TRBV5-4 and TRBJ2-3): ETGVTQSPTHLIKTRGQQVTLRCSSQSGHNTVSWYQQALGQGPQFIFQYYREEENGRGNFPPRFSGLQFPNYSSELNVNALELDDSALYLCASSLAGQGTDTQYFGPGTRLTVL.

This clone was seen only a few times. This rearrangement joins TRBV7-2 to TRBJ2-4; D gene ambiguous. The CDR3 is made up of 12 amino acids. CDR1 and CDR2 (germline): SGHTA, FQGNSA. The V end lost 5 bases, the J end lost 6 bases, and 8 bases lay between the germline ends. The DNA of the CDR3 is TGTGCCAGCAGCCCGTCTCCAAACATTCAGTACTTC. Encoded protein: CASSPSPNIQYF.

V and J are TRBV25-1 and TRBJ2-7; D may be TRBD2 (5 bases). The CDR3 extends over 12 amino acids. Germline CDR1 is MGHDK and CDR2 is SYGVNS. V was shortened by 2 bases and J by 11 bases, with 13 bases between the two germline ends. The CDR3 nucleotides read TGTGCCAGCAGTGAAGTTGTGGGAGTTGAGTACTTC. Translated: CASSEVVGVEYF.

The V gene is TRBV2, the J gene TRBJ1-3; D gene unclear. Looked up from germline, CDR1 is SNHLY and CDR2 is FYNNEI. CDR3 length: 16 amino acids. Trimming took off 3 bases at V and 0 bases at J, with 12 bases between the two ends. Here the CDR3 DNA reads TGTGCCAGCAGTGATCAGTTGGTTTTCTCTGGAAACACCATATATTTT. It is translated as CASSDQLVFSGNTIYF.

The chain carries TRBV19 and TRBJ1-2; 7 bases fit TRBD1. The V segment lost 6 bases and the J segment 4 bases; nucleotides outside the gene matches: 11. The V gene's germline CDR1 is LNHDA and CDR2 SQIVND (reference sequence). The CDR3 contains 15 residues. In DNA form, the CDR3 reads TGTGCCAGTAGAAATTTCGGGACAGATGGCTATGGCTACACCTTC. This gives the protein CASRNFGTDGYGYTF.

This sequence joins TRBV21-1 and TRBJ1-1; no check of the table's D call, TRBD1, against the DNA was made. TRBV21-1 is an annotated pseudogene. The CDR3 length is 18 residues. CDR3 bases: TGTGCCAGCAGCGCCCAAGGAGCGGACAGGGTAAACAACACTGAAGCTTTCTTT. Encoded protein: CASSAQGADRVNNTEAFF.

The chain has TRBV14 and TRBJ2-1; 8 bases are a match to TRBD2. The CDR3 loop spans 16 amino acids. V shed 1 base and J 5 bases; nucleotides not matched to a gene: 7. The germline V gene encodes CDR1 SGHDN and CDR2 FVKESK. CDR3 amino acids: CASSQGPGGTHNEQFF. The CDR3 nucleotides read TGTGCCAGCAGCCAAGGCCCGGGAGGGACCCACAATGAGCAGTTCTTC. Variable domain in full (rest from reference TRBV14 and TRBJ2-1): EAGVTQFPSHSVIEKGQTVTLRCDPISGHDNLYWYRRVMGKEIKFLLHFVKESKQDESGMPNNRFLAERTGGTYSTLKVQPAELEDSGVYFCASSQGPGGTHNEQFFGPGTRLTVL.

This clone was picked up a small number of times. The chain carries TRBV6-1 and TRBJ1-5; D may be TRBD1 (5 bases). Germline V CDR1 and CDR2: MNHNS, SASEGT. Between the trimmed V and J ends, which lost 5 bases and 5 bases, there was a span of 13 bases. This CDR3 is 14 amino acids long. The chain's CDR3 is CASSNRLGDQPQHF. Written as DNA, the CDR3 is TGTGCCAGCAGTAACCGCCTGGGGGATCAGCCCCAGCATTTT.

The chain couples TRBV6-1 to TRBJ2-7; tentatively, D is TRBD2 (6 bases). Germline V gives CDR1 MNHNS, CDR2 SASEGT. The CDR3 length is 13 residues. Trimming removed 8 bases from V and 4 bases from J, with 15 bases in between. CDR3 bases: TGTGCCAGCGGTCTAGCGACACAATACGAGCAGTACTTC. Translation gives CASGLATQYEQYF.

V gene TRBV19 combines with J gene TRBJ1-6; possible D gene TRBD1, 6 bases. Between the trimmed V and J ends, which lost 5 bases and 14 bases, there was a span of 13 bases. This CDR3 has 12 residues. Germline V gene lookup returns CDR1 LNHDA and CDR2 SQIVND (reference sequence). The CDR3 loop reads CASSPGQLSLHF. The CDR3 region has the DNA TGTGCCAGTAGTCCCGGACAGCTGTCCCTCCACTTT.

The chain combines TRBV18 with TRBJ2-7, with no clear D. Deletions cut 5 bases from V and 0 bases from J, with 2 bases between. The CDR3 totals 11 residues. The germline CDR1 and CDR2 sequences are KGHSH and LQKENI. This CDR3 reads CASSGSYEQYF. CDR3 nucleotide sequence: TGTGCCAGCTCAGGCTCCTACGAGCAGTACTTC.

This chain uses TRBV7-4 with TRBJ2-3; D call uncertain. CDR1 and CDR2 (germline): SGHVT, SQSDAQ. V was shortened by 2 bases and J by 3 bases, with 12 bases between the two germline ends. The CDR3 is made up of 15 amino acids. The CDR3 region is CASSLRMEGTDTQYF. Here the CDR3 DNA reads TGTGCCAGCAGCTTAAGGATGGAAGGAACAGATACGCAGTATTTT.

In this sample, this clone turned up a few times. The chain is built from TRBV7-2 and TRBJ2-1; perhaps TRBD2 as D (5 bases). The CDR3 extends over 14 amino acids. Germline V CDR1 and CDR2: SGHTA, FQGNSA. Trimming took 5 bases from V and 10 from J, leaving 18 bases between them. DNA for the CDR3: TGTGCCAGCAGCACCCGGACTGCTGTAAGGGAGCAGTTCTTC. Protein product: CASSTRTAVREQFF.

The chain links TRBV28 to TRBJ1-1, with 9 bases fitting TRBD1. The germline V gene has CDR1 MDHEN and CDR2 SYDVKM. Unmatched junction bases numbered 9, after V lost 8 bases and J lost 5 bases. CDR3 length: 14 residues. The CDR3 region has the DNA TGTGCCAGCGGGGGCGGACAGGGGCCGACTGAAGCTTTCTTT. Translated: CASGGGQGPTEAFF.